The entry below gives a single T cell receptor (beta chain) sequence along with its context. The record originates from a study of CD8+ T cells in alopecia areata. For the study at large: Those treated were given oral tofacitinib at 5 to 10 mg twice daily.

Germline-derived CDR1 and CDR2 are MNHNY and SVGAGI (reference sequence). This CDR3 contains 12 residues. Trimming left V 0 bases short and J 11 bases short, with 10 bases between. It was cDNA, reverse transcribed from extracted RNA, that served as the sequencing template. Repertoires were generated with immunoSEQ multiplex PCR, while TCRdb's copy carries only in-frame clones and drops some. This sample has fewer than 150,000 clones, with roughly 56% found just once. Treatment given: oral pan-JAK inhibitor, 5-10 mg twice daily. Sorting of CD4+ and CD8+ T cells was performed on PBMCs. The source is a human donor with alopecia areata. The sequencing here drew on CD4+ T cells sorted from blood, taken at week 24, from a patient treated with tofacitinib. This sequence joins TRBV6-6 and TRBJ1-1; no firm D call. The CDR3 here is CASSYSPGMAFF. CDR3 nucleotides: TGTGCCAGCAGTTACTCCCCGGGAATGGCTTTCTTT.